This entry concerns a single T cell receptor beta chain. Germline V gives CDR1 LNHDA, CDR2 SQIVND (reference sequence). This CDR3 has 13 amino acids. V gave up 3 bases and J gave up 8 bases, with 11 bases separating them. The data derive from a study of shared clonotypes between healthy human individuals. Sequencing was performed with immunoSEQ multiplex PCR; in TCRdb, only in-frame clones are kept and a portion is missing. The table lists millions of clones, 90% to 95% of them singletons, with 0.35% to 0.5% in the top ten. The J gene is TRBJ2-1, the V gene TRBV19; no clear D gene. The receptor was derived from a man between 18 and 29 years old in good health. Some clones in this sample may be carry-over from other donors' samples. Sequenced input: naive CD4+ T cells from PBMCs. Subset of the sample: CD45RA+ positively selected. CDR3 nucleotide sequence: TGTGCCAGTAGTATTGCCCCATACTATGAGCAGTTCTTC. Translating gives CASSIAPYYEQFF. Together with reference TRBV19 and TRBJ2-1, the CDR3 gives the full variable domain: DGGITQSPKYLFRKEGQNVTLSCEQNLNHDAMYWYRQDPGQGLRLIYYSQIVNDFQKGDIAEGYSVSREKKESFPLTVTSAQKNPTAFYLCASSIAPYYEQFFGPGTRLTVL.